The clone carrying this T cell receptor beta chain was observed once. Clinical history reported by participants formed the basis on which cohorts were assigned. A PCR-confirmed or clinician-diagnosed COVID-19 case had contacted exposed participants within 2 weeks of entry. The sample belongs to a study of blood T cell repertoires in COVID-19. Whole-study context: The origin of the acute and convalescent COVID-19 samples was the United States, Italy and Spain. T cells, B-cell-depleted T cells, or PBMCs provided the cDNA or gDNA that served as material.

Measured with immunoSEQ multiplex PCR; TCRdb has only the in-frame clones, and not every one. The sample shows roughly 320,000 clones, around nine tenths of them seen only once. CDR1 is SGHTA, CDR2 FQGNSA, per germline. The CDR3 is made up of 14 amino acids. After removal of 5 bases from V and 4 bases from J, the junction contained 5 bases not matched to a gene. The sequence came from a woman in her 30s who had been exposed to COVID-19. The chain is built from TRBV7-2 and TRBJ2-3, with 8 bases matching TRBD1. Sample: PBMCs or T cells enriched from blood (not recorded which). The CDR3 coding sequence is TGTGCCAGCAGCAGAGACAGGGGCTCAGATACGCAGTATTTT. Protein: CASSRDRGSDTQYF.